Each of the 30 T cell receptor beta chains below was sequenced from the same sample in a study of T cell responses to AZD1222 COVID-19 vaccine. Sequencing used immunoSEQ multiplex PCR; TCRdb keeps in-frame clones, though not all of them. The sample consists of 130,000 or so clones, almost 85% of them appearing once. Here the sequenced sample was peripheral blood, taken 28 days after the second dose of the MenACWY control vaccine. Source of these receptors: an adult who received the MenACWY meningococcal vaccine as a control.

The J gene is TRBJ2-7, the V gene TRBV4-1, with 9 bases fitting TRBD2. The CDR3 is made up of 15 amino acids. The V gene's germline CDR1 is MGHRA and CDR2 YSYEKL. V was pared by 1 base and J by 0 bases, with 1 base of the junction left unmatched. The CDR3 here is CASSQGLAASYEQYF. The CDR3, as DNA: TGCGCCAGCAGCCAAGGACTAGCGGCCTCCTACGAGCAGTACTTC.

This clone has a single count. The chain carries TRBV10-3 and TRBJ1-3, with a tentative D call TRBD1 (6 bases). Germline V CDR1 and CDR2: ENHRY, SYGVKD. The CDR3 length is 15 residues. V lost 8 bases and J lost 0, with 14 bases in between. CDR3 loop: CAISRGLDSGNTIYF. The DNA for the CDR3 is TGTGCCATCTCGAGGGGGTTGGACTCTGGAAACACCATATATTTT.

The V call is TRBV30, the J call TRBJ1-5, with D unclear. Germline V CDR1 and CDR2: GTSNPN, SVGIG (reference sequence). CDR3 length equals 13 residues. Trimming pared 0 bases from V and 6 bases from J, leaving 9 bases between. The CDR3 DNA follows: TGTGCCTGGAGTGTCATGGGGTCTCAGCCCCAGCATTTT. Translated: CAWSVMGSQPQHF.

The V gene is TRBV18, the J gene TRBJ2-2, with TRBD2 matching over 8 bases. Trimming cost V 5 bases and J 5 bases; bases outside gene matches: 7. CDR3 length: 15 residues. Germline lookup yields CDR1 KGHSH and CDR2 LQKENI. CDR3 nucleotide sequence: TGTGCCAGCTCAGGTGGACTAGCTAGTACCGGGGAGCTGTTTTTT. Protein: CASSGGLASTGELFF.

The CDR3 DNA reads as TGTGCCAGCAGCGACAGACTGATAAACACTGAAGCTTTCTTT. Its translation: CASSDRLINTEAFF. The V call is TRBV5-4, the J call TRBJ1-1, with a weak D call TRBD1 (5 bases). Between the trimmed V and J ends, which lost 4 bases and 2 bases, there was a span of 12 bases. The CDR3 loop spans 14 amino acids. Per the germline V gene, CDR1 is SGHNT and CDR2 is YYREEE (reference sequence). The variable domain in full, completed from reference TRBV5-4 and TRBJ1-1, reads ETGVTQSPTHLIKTRGQQVTLRCSSQSGHNTVSWYQQALGQGPQFIFQYYREEENGRGNFPPRFSGLQFPNYSSELNVNALELDDSALYLCASSDRLINTEAFFGQGTRLTVV.

The chain employs TRBV15 and TRBJ1-5, with D unresolved. Germline lookup yields CDR1 LNHNV and CDR2 YYDKDF (reference sequence). CDR3 size: 15 residues. Trimming left V 1 base short and J 6 bases short, with 13 bases between. The CDR3 loop reads CATSRADPWGQPQHF. CDR3 DNA: TGTGCCACCAGCAGAGCAGACCCCTGGGGTCAGCCCCAGCATTTT.

CDR3 bases: TGTGCCAGCAGCTTACGATGGACTAGAGACAATGAGCAGTTCTTC. Translating it yields CASSLRWTRDNEQFF. This rearrangement joins TRBV11-3 to TRBJ2-1; 7 nucleotides line up with TRBD2. J was trimmed by 5 bases and V by 2 bases; bases with no gene match: 6. The CDR3 is made up of 15 amino acids. Germline V gives CDR1 SGHNT, CDR2 YENEEA. The whole variable domain, filled in from reference TRBV11-3 and TRBJ2-1, reads EAGVVQSPRYKIIEKKQPVAFWCNPISGHNTLYWYLQNLGQGPELLIRYENEEAVDDSQLPKDRFSAERLKGVDSTLKIQPAELGDSAVYLCASSLRWTRDNEQFFGPGTRLTVL.

The CDR3 nucleotides are TGTGCCAGCTCACCGAGGAGCGGGGGGGCGCACAATGAGCAGTTCTTC. Its translation is CASSPRSGGAHNEQFF. The chain is built from TRBV18 and TRBJ2-1; 10 bases align to TRBD2. Germline lookup yields CDR1 KGHSH and CDR2 LQKENI. This CDR3 has 16 amino acids. V dropped 3 bases and J dropped 5; count of bases not matched to a gene: 7.

The chain has TRBV5-4 and TRBJ2-7; perhaps D is TRBD1 or TRBD2 (6 bases each). The CDR3 totals 17 residues. The V gene lost 4 bases and the J gene lost 2 bases, with 22 bases spanning the gap. CDR1 SGHNT and CDR2 YYREEE come from the germline V gene (reference sequence). The CDR3, as DNA: TGTGCCAGCAGCAGGGCCGTTGGGGGGCAAGGTACCTACGAGCAGTACTTC. Amino acids: CASSRAVGGQGTYEQYF. Supplemented by reference TRBV5-4 and TRBJ2-7, the full variable domain reads ETGVTQSPTHLIKTRGQQVTLRCSSQSGHNTVSWYQQALGQGPQFIFQYYREEENGRGNFPPRFSGLQFPNYSSELNVNALELDDSALYLCASSRAVGGQGTYEQYFGPGTRLTVT.

This chain links TRBV9 with TRBJ2-1; tentatively, D is TRBD2 (9 bases). Germline loops: CDR1 SGDLS, CDR2 YYNGEE. This CDR3 is 16 amino acids long. Trimming removed 3 bases from V and 8 bases from J, with 21 bases in between. CDR3 sequence: CASSARGLAGMHEQFF. The DNA for the CDR3 is TGTGCCAGCAGCGCCAGGGGGCTAGCGGGAATGCATGAGCAGTTCTTC. The variable domain in full, completed from reference TRBV9 and TRBJ2-1, reads DSGVTQTPKHLITATGQRVTLRCSPRSGDLSVYWYQQSLDQGLQFLIQYYNGEERAKGNILERFSAQQFPDLHSELNLSSLELGDSALYFCASSARGLAGMHEQFFGPGTRLTVL.

The chain uses TRBV5-6 and TRBJ1-2; D is undetermined. The V end was cut by 2 bases, the J end by 7 bases, with 15 bases between. CDR3 length equals 14 residues. The germline CDR1 and CDR2 sequences are SGHDT and YYEEEE. The DNA of the CDR3 is TGTGCCAGCAGCTTAGGAACCGGAGGCGGTGGCTACACCTTC. Its protein is CASSLGTGGGGYTF. The full variable domain, with the rest looked up from reference TRBV5-6 and TRBJ1-2, is DAGVTQSPTHLIKTRGQQVTLRCSPKSGHDTVSWYQQALGQGPQFIFQYYEEEERQRGNFPDRFSGHQFPNYSSELNVNALLLGDSALYLCASSLGTGGGGYTFGSGTRLTVV.

The chain joins TRBV6-5 to TRBJ2-3, with 11 bases fitting TRBD2. This CDR3 has 14 amino acids. V was clipped by 6 bases and J by 6 bases; unmatched bases: 5. Germline CDR1 reads MNHEY; CDR2 reads SVGAGI. The CDR3 protein is CASSQRTSGDTQYF. For the CDR3, the DNA is TGTGCCAGCAGCCAGAGGACTAGCGGGGATACGCAGTATTTT.

V is TRBV6-6 and J is TRBJ1-5, with D possibly TRBD1 on 6 matching bases. Trimming stripped 5 bases from V and 2 bases from J, with 25 bases between. CDR1 and CDR2 from the germline V gene are MNHNY and SVGAGI (reference sequence). There are 19 residues in the CDR3. The CDR3 bases are TGTGCCAGCAGTCCCTCTGTGGGGGCAGGGCTTTTTGGCAATCAGCCCCAGCATTTT. Amino acids: CASSPSVGAGLFGNQPQHF.

This clone appeared once. V gene TRBV6-6 combines with J gene TRBJ1-6, with D unclear. V dropped 2 bases and J dropped 5 bases, with 4 bases sitting between them. The germline CDR1 and CDR2 sequences are MNHNY and SVGAGI (reference sequence). The CDR3 has 13 amino acids. The CDR3 DNA sequence: TGTGCCAGCAGTTACCGGGATAATTCACCCCTCCACTTT. Translated, it gives CASSYRDNSPLHF.

V usage is TRBV10-3 and J usage is TRBJ2-5; 11 nucleotides align to TRBD1. The ends lost 6 bases at V and 3 bases at J; junction bases unmatched: 6. This CDR3 spans 15 amino acids. Germline CDR1 reads ENHRY; CDR2 reads SYGVKD. CDR3 bases: TGTGCCATCAGAAAGGACAGGGGGCTCGAAGAGACCCAGTACTTC. Translated: CAIRKDRGLEETQYF.

The chain links TRBV2 to TRBJ2-7; 7 bases align to TRBD2. Germline assignment: CDR1 SNHLY and CDR2 FYNNEI. V shed 5 bases, J shed 6 bases, and the junction held 10 bases outside the gene matches. The CDR3 is 14 amino acids. The CDR3 DNA reads as TGTGCCAGCAGTTTCGCGGGAGTGGAGGGCGAGCAGTACTTC. Translation: CASSFAGVEGEQYF. Looking up the rest from reference TRBV2 and TRBJ2-7 gives the full variable domain: EPEVTQTPSHQVTQMGQEVILRCVPISNHLYFYWYRQILGQKVEFLVSFYNNEISEKSEIFDDQFSVERPDGSNFTLKIRSTKLEDSAMYFCASSFAGVEGEQYFGPGTRLTVT.

The chain has TRBV11-2 and TRBJ1-4; D is uncertain. The V gene lost 6 bases and the J gene lost 9 bases, with 17 bases spanning the gap. CDR3 length: 14 residues. The germline gives CDR1 SGHAT, CDR2 FQNNGV. The CDR3 is CASSLLRARQKLFF. The CDR3 DNA sequence: TGTGCCAGCAGTCTCCTTCGGGCCCGTCAAAAACTGTTTTTT.

This chain uses TRBV27 with TRBJ2-7; D gene ambiguous. Germline V gene data show CDR1 as MNHEY and CDR2 as SMNVEV (reference sequence). V shed 9 bases and J shed 10 bases, with 13 bases lying between them. The CDR3 covers 10 residues. The CDR3 region has the DNA TGTGCCAGGTCCCGGAGTCTTCAGTACTTC. Amino acid sequence: CARSRSLQYF.

V and J are TRBV4-1 and TRBJ2-5; possibly TRBD1 for D (6 bases). The CDR3 length is 13 residues. The germline V gene encodes CDR1 MGHRA and CDR2 YSYEKL. V was clipped by 4 bases and J by 5 bases, with 11 bases between them. The chain's CDR3 is CASSPGESETQYF. CDR3 coding DNA: TGCGCCAGCAGCCCAGGGGAAAGCGAGACCCAGTACTTC.

The chain links TRBV19 to TRBJ2-7, with 13 positions matching TRBD2. Germline V gene sequence: CDR1 LNHDA, CDR2 SQIVND (reference sequence). The CDR3 is 17 residues long. V shed 0 bases, J shed 5 bases, and the junction held 7 bases outside the gene matches. The CDR3, as DNA: TGTGCCAGTAGTATAGAGGGACTAGCGGGATATGAAGACGAGCAGTACTTC. This translates into CASSIEGLAGYEDEQYF.

The J gene is TRBJ1-4, the V gene TRBV7-9; 8 nucleotides align to TRBD1. The CDR3 contains 15 residues. Germline values: CDR1 SEHNR, CDR2 FQNEAQ (reference sequence). V was pared by 5 bases and J by 4 bases, with 6 bases of the junction left unmatched. CDR3 amino acids: CASSRGDRFNEKLFF. As DNA, the CDR3 is TGTGCCAGCAGCCGCGGGGACAGGTTTAATGAAAAACTGTTTTTT.

This chain links TRBV5-1 with TRBJ2-2, with D possibly TRBD1 on 5 matching bases. The germline V gene encodes CDR1 SGHRS and CDR2 YFSETQ. This CDR3 contains 15 residues. The V end was cut by 1 base, the J end by 5 bases, with 12 bases between. In DNA form, the CDR3 reads TGCGCCAGCAGCTTGAGTATTCAGGGTACCGGGGAGCTGTTTTTT. Protein product: CASSLSIQGTGELFF.

The chain has TRBV28 and TRBJ2-3; 9 bases match TRBD1. CDR1 MDHEN and CDR2 SYDVKM come from the germline V gene. This CDR3 has 15 amino acids. The V gene end was trimmed by 1 base and the J gene end by 3 bases; junction bases not matched to a gene: 2. The CDR3 region is CASSLSGQGTDTQYF. DNA for the CDR3: TGTGCCAGCAGTTTATCCGGACAGGGGACAGATACGCAGTATTTT. The whole variable domain, remainder taken from reference TRBV28 and TRBJ2-3, is DVKVTQSSRYLVKRTGEKVFLECVQDMDHENMFWYRQDPGLGLRLIYFSYDVKMKEKGDIPEGYSVSREKKERFSLILESASTNQTSMYLCASSLSGQGTDTQYFGPGTRLTVL.

The V call is TRBV4-2, the J call TRBJ2-2; D remains ambiguous. V was clipped by 1 base and J by 6 bases, with 12 bases between them. The germline V gene encodes CDR1 LGHNA and CDR2 YNFKEQ. The CDR3 length is 15 residues. CDR3 DNA: TGTGCCAGCAGCCAAGCCGGAGAAGGCCCCGGGGAGCTGTTTTTT. As protein: CASSQAGEGPGELFF.

V usage is TRBV29-1 and J usage is TRBJ1-2, with 7 nucleotides matching TRBD1. Germline CDR1 and CDR2: SQVTM and ANQGSEA. V shed 4 bases, J shed 6 bases, and the junction held 2 bases outside the gene matches. The CDR3 consists of 11 residues. Written as DNA, the CDR3 is TGCAGCGTTGCCGGACAGGATGGCTACACCTTC. It translates to CSVAGQDGYTF. Looking up the rest from reference TRBV29-1 and TRBJ1-2 gives the full variable domain: SAVISQKPSRDICQRGTSLTIQCQVDSQVTMMFWYRQQPGQSLTLIATANQGSEATYESGFVIDKFPISRPNLTFSTLTVSNMSPEDSSIYLCSVAGQDGYTFGSGTRLTVV.

The rearrangement joins TRBV9 to TRBJ2-7; 7 positions match TRBD1. Germline values: CDR1 SGDLS, CDR2 YYNGEE. The junction had 3 bases not matched to a gene; V was cut back by 0 bases and J by 6 bases. CDR3 length: 13 amino acids. CDR3 residues: CASSVVAGGEQYF. The CDR3 nucleotides are TGTGCCAGCAGCGTAGTGGCAGGGGGCGAGCAGTACTTC.

This clone was detected only once. This sequence joins TRBV6-5 and TRBJ1-2; D not certain. The germline V gene encodes CDR1 MNHEY and CDR2 SVGAGI. V lost 0 bases and J 7 bases, leaving 12 bases between the germline ends. This CDR3 comprises 14 residues. CDR3 sequence reads: CASSYSGGVGGYTF. CDR3 sequence (DNA): TGTGCCAGCAGTTACTCCGGCGGGGTCGGTGGCTACACCTTC.

The chain carries TRBV5-4 and TRBJ1-2; 11 bases match TRBD1. J was trimmed by 6 bases and V by 4 bases; bases with no gene match: 8. Germline CDR1 SGHNT, CDR2 YYREEE (reference sequence). CDR3 length: 15 residues. CDR3: CASSQPRTGGDGYTF. DNA for the CDR3: TGTGCCAGCAGCCAACCGCGGACAGGGGGCGATGGCTACACCTTC.

The chain couples TRBV19 to TRBJ2-2; the D call may be TRBD1 or TRBD2 (7 bases each). The CDR3 consists of 19 residues. The V end was cut by 3 bases, the J end by 2 bases, with 22 bases between. Germline CDR1 reads LNHDA; CDR2 reads SQIVND (reference sequence). The CDR3 DNA follows: TGTGCCAGTAGTATCCTCCCAGGGAGGGGGCGGTTTAACACCGGGGAGCTGTTTTTT. Amino acid sequence: CASSILPGRGRFNTGELFF.

This chain links TRBV3-1 (or the pseudogene TRBV3-2) with TRBJ1-1, with D possibly being TRBD1 (5 bases). The germline V gene encodes CDR1 LGHDT and CDR2 YNNKEL (reference sequence). The ends were cut back, 2 bases at V and 0 bases at J, with 7 bases in the middle. This CDR3 has 14 residues. The CDR3 nucleotides are TGTGCCAGCAGCCAACCAGGGATGAACACTGAAGCTTTCTTT. Translated: CASSQPGMNTEAFF.